This T cell receptor (beta chain) was identified during a study of identical twins. A note on this clonotype: Its cognate antigen is unknown. At one end the junction does not follow the germline gene, possibly because of a read error.

The authors used template switching to add a universal primer site and gave cDNA unique molecular identifiers. TCRdb reprocessed the 5' RACE reads via MiXCR and lists one record per CDR3 protein. The sample contains approximately 1.8 million distinct CDR3 sequences, around 33% of which appear only once. Overall study findings and caveats: With monozygotic twins, out-of-frame TCR alpha sharing exceeded what models estimated. Possibly, invariant MAIT and iNKT cells partly confounded zero-insertion analyses. Weaker excess twin sharing was seen among beta out-of-frame sequences.

Germline V lookup: CDR1 SEHNR, CDR2 FQNEAQ (reference sequence). This CDR3 has 15 residues. V gene TRBV7-9 combines with J gene TRBJ2-1, with D possibly being TRBD1 (6 bases). The specimen was cord blood. The sequence came from a newborn girl in good health. CDR3 sequence reads: CASSLARGDYSEQFF. Written as DNA, the CDR3 is TGTGCCAGCAGCTTAGCCAGGGGTGACTACAGTGAGCAGTTCTTC. Full variable domain (outside the CDR3, taken from reference TRBV7-9 and TRBJ2-1): DTGVSQNPRHKITKRGQNVTFRCDPISEHNRLYWYRQTLGQGPEFLTYFQNEAQLEKSRLLSDRFSAERPKGSFSTLEIQRTEQGDSAMYLCASSLARGDYSEQFFGPGTRLTVL.